This T cell receptor beta chain was obtained from a study of control samples from healthy donors and cancer patients (dated by TCRdb to the early 2020s). A word on this clone: This receptor's antigen is unknown. Base-call qualities are not available, and no considerably larger clone is one nucleotide away.

Preparation of the library involved the immunoSEQ multiplex PCR assay. TCRdb carries this immuneACCESS record with in-frame sequences only. Its versions omit some clonotypes, under half of them owing to an unresolved V gene in the studies checked, with the rest unexplained. The sample table records about 160,000 clones; 85% to 90% of these occur just once. The ten largest clones capture around 12% of the sample. Looking up the germline V gene (reference sequence) yields CDR1 MNHNY and CDR2 SVGAGI. V and J are truncated by 6 bases and 8 bases respectively, leaving an intervening sequence of 19 bases. Including cysteine and phenylalanine, the CDR3 has 14 amino acids. The kept DNA is CDR3 alone, 42 bases in frame from the first base.

This receptor was obtained from a man aged 30 to 39 in good health. This sequence uses TRBV6-6 and TRBJ1-2, with the D gene call left open. The sample consisted of blood. In nucleotides, the sequence is TGTGCCAGCAGACCTCCCACAGTTACTGGAGGCTACACCTTC. Protein translation: CASRPPTVTGGYTF.